What follows is one T cell receptor beta chain and its context. Its antigen is undetermined. The data belong to a study of T cell responses to AZD1222 COVID-19 vaccine. Study observations and caveats: Mostly white British, mostly female donors; authors suggested clonal diversity may be underestimated. Baseline serology detected seropositivity in only a handful of AZD1222 recipients.

Second doses were pooled across both intervals (about 4 or about 12 weeks). The CDR3 sequence is 16 residues long. The V and J ends lost 5 bases and 2 bases respectively, with 19 bases between them. Germline V gene sequence: CDR1 MGHRA, CDR2 YSYEKL. The data were produced by immunoSEQ multiplex PCR, yet TCRdb's version contains in-frame clones alone and is incomplete. The sample records about 180,000 clones, about nine tenths being singletons. J is TRBJ2-7 and V is TRBV4-1, with D tentatively TRBD2 (7 bases). The sequencing used peripheral blood, collected 28 days after the second AZD1222 dose. This TCR was recovered from an adult who received the AZD1222 COVID-19 vaccine. This CDR3 is CASSTLGGAGAYEQYF. As DNA, the CDR3 is TGCGCCAGCAGCACCCTGGGGGGGGCAGGGGCCTACGAGCAGTACTTC.